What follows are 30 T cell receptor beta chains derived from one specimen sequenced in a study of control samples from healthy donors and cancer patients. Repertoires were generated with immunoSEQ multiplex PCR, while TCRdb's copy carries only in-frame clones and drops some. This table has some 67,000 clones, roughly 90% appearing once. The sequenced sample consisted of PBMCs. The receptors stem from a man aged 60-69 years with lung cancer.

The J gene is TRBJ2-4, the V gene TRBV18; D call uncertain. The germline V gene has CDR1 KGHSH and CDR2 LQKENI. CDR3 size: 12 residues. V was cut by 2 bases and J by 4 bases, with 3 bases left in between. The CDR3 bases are TGTGCCAGCTCACCAGGGAAAAACATTCAGTACTTC. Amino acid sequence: CASSPGKNIQYF.

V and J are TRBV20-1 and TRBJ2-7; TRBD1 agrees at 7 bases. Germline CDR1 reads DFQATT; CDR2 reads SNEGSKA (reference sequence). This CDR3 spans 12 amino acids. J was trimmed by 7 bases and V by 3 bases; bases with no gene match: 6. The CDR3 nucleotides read TGCAGTGCTAGTGGGACAGTCTGGGAGCAGTACTTC. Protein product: CSASGTVWEQYF.

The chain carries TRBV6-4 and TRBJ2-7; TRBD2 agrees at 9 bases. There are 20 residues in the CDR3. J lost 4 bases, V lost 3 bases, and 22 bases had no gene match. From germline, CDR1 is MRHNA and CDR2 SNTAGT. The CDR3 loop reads CASSDWVREGLAGIRYEQYV. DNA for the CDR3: TGTGCCAGCAGTGATTGGGTAAGGGAGGGTCTAGCGGGAATACGGTACGAGCAGTACGTC.

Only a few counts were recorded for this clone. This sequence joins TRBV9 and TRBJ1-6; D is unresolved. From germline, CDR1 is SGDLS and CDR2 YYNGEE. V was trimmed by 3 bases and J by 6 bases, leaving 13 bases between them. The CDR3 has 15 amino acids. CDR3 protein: CASSGRLTGNSPLHF. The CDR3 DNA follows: TGTGCCAGCAGCGGACGCCTAACGGGTAATTCACCCCTCCACTTT.

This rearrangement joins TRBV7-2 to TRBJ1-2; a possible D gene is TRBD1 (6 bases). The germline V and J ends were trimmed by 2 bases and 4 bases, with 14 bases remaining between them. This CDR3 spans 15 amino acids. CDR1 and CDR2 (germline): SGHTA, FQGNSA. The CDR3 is CASSLSSGASYGYTF. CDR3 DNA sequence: TGTGCCAGCAGCTTAAGCTCAGGGGCGAGCTATGGCTACACCTTC.

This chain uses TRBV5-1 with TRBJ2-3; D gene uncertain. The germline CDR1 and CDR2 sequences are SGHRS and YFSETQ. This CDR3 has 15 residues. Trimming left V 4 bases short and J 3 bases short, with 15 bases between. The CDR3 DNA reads TGCGCCAGCAGCCCCAATGACGCGAGGACAGATACGCAGTATTTT. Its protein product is CASSPNDARTDTQYF.

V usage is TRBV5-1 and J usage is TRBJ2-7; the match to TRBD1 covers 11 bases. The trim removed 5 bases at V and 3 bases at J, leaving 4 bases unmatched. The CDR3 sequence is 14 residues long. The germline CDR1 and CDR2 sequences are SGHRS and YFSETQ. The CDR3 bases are TGCGCCAGCAGTGGCGGGACAGGGGGCTACGAGCAGTACTTC. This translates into CASSGGTGGYEQYF.

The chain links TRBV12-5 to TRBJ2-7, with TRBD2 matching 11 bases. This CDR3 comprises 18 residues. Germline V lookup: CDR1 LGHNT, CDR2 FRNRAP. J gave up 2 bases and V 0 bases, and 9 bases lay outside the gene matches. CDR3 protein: CASGLVLDGSGGAYEQYF. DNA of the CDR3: TGTGCTAGTGGTTTGGTACTCGACGGTAGCGGGGGGGCCTACGAGCAGTACTTC.

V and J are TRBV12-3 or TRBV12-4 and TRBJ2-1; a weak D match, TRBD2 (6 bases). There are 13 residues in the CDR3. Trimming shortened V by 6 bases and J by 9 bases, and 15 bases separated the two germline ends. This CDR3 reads CASRGTSSGEQFF. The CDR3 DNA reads TGTGCCAGCAGAGGGACTTCATCCGGTGAGCAGTTCTTC.

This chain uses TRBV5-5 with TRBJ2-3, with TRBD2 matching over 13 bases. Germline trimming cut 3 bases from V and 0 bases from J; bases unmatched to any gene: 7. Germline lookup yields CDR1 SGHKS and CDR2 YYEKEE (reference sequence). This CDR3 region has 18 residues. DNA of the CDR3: TGTGCCAGCAGCTCAGGACTAGCGGGGGCCCCTAGCACAGATACGCAGTATTTT. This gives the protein CASSSGLAGAPSTDTQYF.

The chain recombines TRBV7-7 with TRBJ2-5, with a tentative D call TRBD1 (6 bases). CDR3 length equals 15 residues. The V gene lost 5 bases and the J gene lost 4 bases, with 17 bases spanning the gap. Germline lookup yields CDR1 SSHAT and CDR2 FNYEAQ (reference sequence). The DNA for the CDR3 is TGTGCCAGCAGCCCGACAGGAGGTATGGGAGAGACCCAGTACTTC. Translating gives CASSPTGGMGETQYF.

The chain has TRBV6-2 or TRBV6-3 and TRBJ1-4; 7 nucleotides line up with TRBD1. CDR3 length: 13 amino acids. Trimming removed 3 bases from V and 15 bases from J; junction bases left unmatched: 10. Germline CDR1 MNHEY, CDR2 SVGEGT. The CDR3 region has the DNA TGTGCCAGCAGTTATTTTCAGGGGGGGAGAATGTTTTTT. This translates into CASSYFQGGRMFF.

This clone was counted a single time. CDR3 amino acids: CASSLVEQFF. In DNA, the CDR3 is TGTGCCAGCAGCTTAGTTGAGCAGTTCTTC. V usage is TRBV7-9 and J usage is TRBJ2-1; D not certain. Germline V CDR1 and CDR2: SEHNR, FQNEAQ (reference sequence). V was cut by 1 base and J by 9 bases, with 1 base left in between. The CDR3 runs to 10 residues.

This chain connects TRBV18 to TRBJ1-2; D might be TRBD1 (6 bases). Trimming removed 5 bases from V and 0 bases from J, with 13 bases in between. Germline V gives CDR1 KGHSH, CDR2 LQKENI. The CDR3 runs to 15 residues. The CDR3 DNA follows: TGTGCCAGCTCAACAGGGTTACTCCCTAACTATGGCTACACCTTC. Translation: CASSTGLLPNYGYTF.

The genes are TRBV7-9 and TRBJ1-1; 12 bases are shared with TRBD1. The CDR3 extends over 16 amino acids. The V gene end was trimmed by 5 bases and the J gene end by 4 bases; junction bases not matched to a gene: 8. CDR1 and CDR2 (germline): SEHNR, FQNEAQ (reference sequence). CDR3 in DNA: TGTGCCAGCAGCCCCCTCGGGACAGGGGGCGGCACTGAAGCTTTCTTT. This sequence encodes CASSPLGTGGGTEAFF.

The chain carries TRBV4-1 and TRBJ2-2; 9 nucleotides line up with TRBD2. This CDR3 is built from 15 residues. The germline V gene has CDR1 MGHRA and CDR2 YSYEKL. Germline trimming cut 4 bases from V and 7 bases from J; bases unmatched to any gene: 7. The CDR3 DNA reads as TGCGCCAGCAGCCCCAGGGGACTAGCAGGCGGGGAGCTGTTTTTT. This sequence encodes CASSPRGLAGGELFF.

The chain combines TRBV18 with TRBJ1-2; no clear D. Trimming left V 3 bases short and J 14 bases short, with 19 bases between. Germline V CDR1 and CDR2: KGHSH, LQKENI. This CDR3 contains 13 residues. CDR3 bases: TGTGCCAGCTCACCCCGGGAACCTGACCGAGGGACCTTC. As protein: CASSPREPDRGTF.

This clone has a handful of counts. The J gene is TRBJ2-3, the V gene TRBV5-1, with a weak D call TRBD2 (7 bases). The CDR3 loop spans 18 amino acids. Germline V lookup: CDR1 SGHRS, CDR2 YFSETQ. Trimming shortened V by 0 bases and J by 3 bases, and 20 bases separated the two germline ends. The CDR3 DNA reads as TGCGCCAGCAGCTTGGGCGGGGGCCAGGGCAGTCTAACAGATACGCAGTATTTT. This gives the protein CASSLGGGQGSLTDTQYF.

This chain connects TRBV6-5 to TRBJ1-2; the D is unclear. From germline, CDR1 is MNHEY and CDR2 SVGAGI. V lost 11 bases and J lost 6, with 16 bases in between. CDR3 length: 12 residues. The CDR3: CAGQWGTDGYTF. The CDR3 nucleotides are TGTGCCGGCCAATGGGGTACGGATGGCTACACCTTC.

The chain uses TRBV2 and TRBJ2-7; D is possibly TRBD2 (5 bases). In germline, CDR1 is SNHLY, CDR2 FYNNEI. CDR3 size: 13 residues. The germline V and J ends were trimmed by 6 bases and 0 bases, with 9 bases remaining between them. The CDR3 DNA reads TGTGCCAGCAGACCGGGAAGCTCCTACGAGCAGTACTTC. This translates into CASRPGSSYEQYF.

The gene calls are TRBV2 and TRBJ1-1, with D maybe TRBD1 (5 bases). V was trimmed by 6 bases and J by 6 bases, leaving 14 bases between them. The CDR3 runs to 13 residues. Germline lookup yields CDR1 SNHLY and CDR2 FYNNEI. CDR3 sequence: CASRYGQGAEAFF. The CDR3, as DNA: TGTGCCAGCAGGTACGGGCAGGGCGCTGAAGCTTTCTTT.

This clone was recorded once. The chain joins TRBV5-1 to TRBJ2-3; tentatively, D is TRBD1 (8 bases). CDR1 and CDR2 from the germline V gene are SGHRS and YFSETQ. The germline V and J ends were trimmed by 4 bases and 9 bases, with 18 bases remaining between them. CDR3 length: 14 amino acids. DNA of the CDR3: TGCGCCAGCAGCCCCTCCGGACAGGGAGGGACGCAGTATTTT. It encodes CASSPSGQGGTQYF.

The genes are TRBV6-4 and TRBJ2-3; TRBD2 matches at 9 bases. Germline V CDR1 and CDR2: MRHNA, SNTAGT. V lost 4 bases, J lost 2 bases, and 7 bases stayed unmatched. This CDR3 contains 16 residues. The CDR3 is CASSGRAGGYTDTQYF. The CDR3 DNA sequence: TGTGCCAGCAGTGGGAGAGCGGGGGGCTACACAGATACGCAGTATTTT.

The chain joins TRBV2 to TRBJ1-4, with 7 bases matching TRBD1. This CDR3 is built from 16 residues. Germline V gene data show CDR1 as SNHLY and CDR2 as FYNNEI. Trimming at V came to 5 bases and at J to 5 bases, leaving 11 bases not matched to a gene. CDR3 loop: CASSRSPGQLNEKLFF. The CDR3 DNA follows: TGTGCCAGCAGTCGATCTCCGGGACAGTTAAATGAAAAACTGTTTTTT. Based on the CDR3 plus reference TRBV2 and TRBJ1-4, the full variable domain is EPEVTQTPSHQVTQMGQEVILRCVPISNHLYFYWYRQILGQKVEFLVSFYNNEISEKSEIFDDQFSVERPDGSNFTLKIRSTKLEDSAMYFCASSRSPGQLNEKLFFGSGTQLSVL.

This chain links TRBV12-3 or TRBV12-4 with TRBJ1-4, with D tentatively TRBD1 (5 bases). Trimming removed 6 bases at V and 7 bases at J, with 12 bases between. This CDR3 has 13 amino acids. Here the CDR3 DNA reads TGTGCCAGCAGGGCGCAGGGACCTGAAAAACTGTTTTTT. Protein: CASRAQGPEKLFF.

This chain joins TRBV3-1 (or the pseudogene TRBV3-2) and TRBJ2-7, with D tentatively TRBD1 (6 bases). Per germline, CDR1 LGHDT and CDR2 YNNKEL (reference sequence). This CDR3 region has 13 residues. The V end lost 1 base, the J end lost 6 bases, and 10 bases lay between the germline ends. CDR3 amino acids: CASSQAWGPEQYV. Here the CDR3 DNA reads TGTGCCAGCAGCCAAGCATGGGGGCCCGAGCAGTACGTC.

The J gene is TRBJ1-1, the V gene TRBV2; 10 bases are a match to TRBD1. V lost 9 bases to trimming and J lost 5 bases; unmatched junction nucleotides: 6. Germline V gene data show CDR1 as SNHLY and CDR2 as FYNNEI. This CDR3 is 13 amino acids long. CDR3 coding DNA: TGTGCCAGGAGAGGACAGGGGGGAACTGAAGCTTTCTTT. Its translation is CARRGQGGTEAFF.

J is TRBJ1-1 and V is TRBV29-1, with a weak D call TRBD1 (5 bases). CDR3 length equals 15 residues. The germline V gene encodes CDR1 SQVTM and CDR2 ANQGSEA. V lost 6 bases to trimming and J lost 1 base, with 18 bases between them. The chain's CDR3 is CSVLNTGRRNTEAFF. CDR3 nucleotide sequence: TGCAGCGTCCTTAACACGGGGCGCCGGAACACTGAAGCTTTCTTT.

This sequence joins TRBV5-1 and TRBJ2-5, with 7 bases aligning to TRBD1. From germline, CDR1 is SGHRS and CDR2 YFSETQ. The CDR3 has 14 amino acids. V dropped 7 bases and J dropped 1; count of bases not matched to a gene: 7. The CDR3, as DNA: TGCGCCAGCTACAGGGGCGGCGGCCAAGAGACCCAGTACTTC. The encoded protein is CASYRGGGQETQYF.

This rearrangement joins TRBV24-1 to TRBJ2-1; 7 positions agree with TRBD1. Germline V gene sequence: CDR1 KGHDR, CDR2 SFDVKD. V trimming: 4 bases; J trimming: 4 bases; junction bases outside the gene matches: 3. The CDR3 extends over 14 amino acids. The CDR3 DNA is TGTGCCACCAGTGAAACAGGGGTATACAATGAGCAGTTCTTC. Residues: CATSETGVYNEQFF.